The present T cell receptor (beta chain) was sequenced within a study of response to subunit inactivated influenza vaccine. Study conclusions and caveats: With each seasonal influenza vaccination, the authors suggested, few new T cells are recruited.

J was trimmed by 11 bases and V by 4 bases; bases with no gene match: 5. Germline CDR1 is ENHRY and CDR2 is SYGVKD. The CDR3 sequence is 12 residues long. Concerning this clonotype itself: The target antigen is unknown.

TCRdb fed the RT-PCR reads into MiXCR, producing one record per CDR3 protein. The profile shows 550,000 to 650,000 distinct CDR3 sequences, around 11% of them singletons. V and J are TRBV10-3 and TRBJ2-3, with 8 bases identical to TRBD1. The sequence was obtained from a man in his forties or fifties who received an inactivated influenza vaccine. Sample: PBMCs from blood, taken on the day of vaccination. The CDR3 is CAISGYRGEQYF. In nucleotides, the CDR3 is TGTGCCATCAGTGGTTACAGGGGGGAGCAGTATTTT.